These T cell receptor beta chains were read from a single sample in a study of T cell repertoires in cytomegalovirus infection. MiXCR, run by TCRdb on the reads, gives a single entry per CDR3 protein. The sample has some 300,000 distinct CDR3 sequences, about 9.1% seen once. The sequencing sample was made of PBMCs. The receptors here all came from a human donor in good health (CMV status not recorded). Some clones in this sample may be carry-over from other donors' samples. Each CDR3 is given with its conserved first and last residue. A D gene is named only where the DNA matches it firmly. Clone size is stated in some rows and not others, as once, few, many or a class when expanded.

clone size: few; V gene: TRBV27; J gene: TRBJ1-5; D gene: NA; CDR3 DNA: TGTGCCAGCAGTTTATCTAGGAGGGAAGGACAGCCCCAGCATTTT; CDR3 protein: CASSLSRREGQPQHF
clone size: many; V gene: TRBV19; J gene: TRBJ2-4; D gene: NA; CDR3 DNA: TGTGCCAGTAGTATAGAATGGGAGGCAGGGTCGATGGAGAACATTCAGTACTTC; CDR3 protein: CASSIEWEAGSMENIQYF
clone size: few; V gene: TRBV7-2; J gene: TRBJ1-2; D gene: NA; CDR3 DNA: TGTGCCAGCAGCTTATTAGCAGGGGACTATGGCTACACCTTC; CDR3 protein: CASSLLAGDYGYTF
clone size: NA; V gene: TRBV29-1; J gene: TRBJ1-2; D gene: TRBD1; CDR3 DNA: TGCAGCGGGGGGACAGGGGGCGCAAATGGCTACACCTTC; CDR3 protein: CSGGTGGANGYTF
clone size: many; V gene: TRBV28; J gene: TRBJ1-2; D gene: NA; CDR3 DNA: TGTGCCACCGACCGGTATGGCTACACCTTC; CDR3 protein: CATDRYGYTF
clone size: few; V gene: TRBV7-3; J gene: TRBJ1-6; D gene: NA; CDR3 DNA: TGTGCCAGCAGCCAAGGACTGCCGTATAATTCACCCCTCCACTTT; CDR3 protein: CASSQGLPYNSPLHF
clone size: few; V gene: TRBV29-1; J gene: TRBJ1-4; D gene: NA; CDR3 DNA: TGCAGCGTGATACAGGGAGATATCGGAAAACTGTTTTTT; CDR3 protein: CSVIQGDIGKLFF
clone size: few; V gene: TRBV2; J gene: TRBJ2-3; D gene: TRBD2; CDR3 DNA: TGTGCCAGCAGTACCGGACTAGCGGCCTCAACAGATACGCAGTATTTT; CDR3 protein: CASSTGLAASTDTQYF
clone size: many; V gene: TRBV20-1; J gene: TRBJ2-1; D gene: TRBD2; CDR3 DNA: TGCAGTGCTAGGCTCCGAGCGGGGGGGCGAAATGAGCAGTTCTTC; CDR3 protein: CSARLRAGGRNEQFF
clone size: many; V gene: TRBV5-1; J gene: TRBJ2-1; D gene: TRBD2; CDR3 DNA: TGCGCCAGCAGCTTTCGCGGGGGGCTTTACAATGAGCAGTTCTTC; CDR3 protein: CASSFRGGLYNEQFF
clone size: many; V gene: TRBV7-2; J gene: TRBJ2-5; D gene: TRBD2; CDR3 DNA: TGTGCCAGCAGCTTCCAGAGCGGGGGGCGGGGGGAGACCCAGTACTTC; CDR3 protein: CASSFQSGGRGETQYF
clone size: many; V gene: TRBV7-2; J gene: TRBJ2-4; D gene: TRBD1; CDR3 DNA: TGTGCCAGCAGTTCACTTGCCGGGACAGGAAGACTAGCCAAAAACATTCAGTACTTC; CDR3 protein: CASSSLAGTGRLAKNIQYF
clone size: NA; V gene: TRBV4-1; J gene: TRBJ2-4; D gene: NA; CDR3 DNA: TGCGCCAGCAGCCCATTGACTAAGGGGAAGTACATTCAGTACTTC; CDR3 protein: CASSPLTKGKYIQYF